This T cell receptor (beta chain) was found in a study of OX40 agonist ivuxolimab in advanced cancers. Study information: Administration of intravenous ivuxolimab to patients occurred every 2 weeks at 0.01 to 10 mg/kg.

Generated by immunoSEQ multiplex PCR, the TCRdb table keeps only in-frame clones and is missing some. The sample holds 75,000 to 100,000 clones, around four fifths seen once. The CDR3 sequence is 14 residues long. V was clipped by 6 bases and J by 7 bases; unmatched bases: 6. Per germline, CDR1 MNHNY and CDR2 SVGAGI (reference sequence). This clonotype originated in an adult with an advanced solid tumor such as melanoma, head and neck, liver or kidney cancer. The sequences come from CD4+ or CD8+ T cells sorted from blood, collected in a trial of the OX40 agonist ivuxolimab. V is TRBV6-6 and J is TRBJ2-2; 9 bases map to TRBD1. CDR3 sequence: CASSRQGQGGELFF. CDR3 sequence (DNA): TGTGCCAGCAGCCGGCAGGGACAGGGCGGGGAGCTGTTTTTT.